This note documents a single TCR beta chain sequence. The data were produced by immunoSEQ multiplex PCR, yet TCRdb's version contains in-frame clones alone and is incomplete. The sample comprises fewer than 250,000 clones, roughly 78% of which are singletons, and around 12% rests with the top ten. V lost 4 bases to trimming and J lost 7 bases, with 5 bases between them. Germline V gives CDR1 MNHNY, CDR2 SVGAGI (reference sequence). The CDR3 has 12 residues. The data belong to a study of blood T cell repertoires in COVID-19. For the study at large: The samples span acute and convalescent COVID-19 from the United States, Italy and Spain.

The sequencing sample was made of peripheral blood. This chain links TRBV6-6 with TRBJ1-6; D unresolved. The TCR comes from a woman in her thirties or forties with acute or convalescent COVID-19. The CDR3 DNA follows: TGTGCCAGCAGTTTCAGGAATTCACCCCTCCACTTT. It is translated as CASSFRNSPLHF.